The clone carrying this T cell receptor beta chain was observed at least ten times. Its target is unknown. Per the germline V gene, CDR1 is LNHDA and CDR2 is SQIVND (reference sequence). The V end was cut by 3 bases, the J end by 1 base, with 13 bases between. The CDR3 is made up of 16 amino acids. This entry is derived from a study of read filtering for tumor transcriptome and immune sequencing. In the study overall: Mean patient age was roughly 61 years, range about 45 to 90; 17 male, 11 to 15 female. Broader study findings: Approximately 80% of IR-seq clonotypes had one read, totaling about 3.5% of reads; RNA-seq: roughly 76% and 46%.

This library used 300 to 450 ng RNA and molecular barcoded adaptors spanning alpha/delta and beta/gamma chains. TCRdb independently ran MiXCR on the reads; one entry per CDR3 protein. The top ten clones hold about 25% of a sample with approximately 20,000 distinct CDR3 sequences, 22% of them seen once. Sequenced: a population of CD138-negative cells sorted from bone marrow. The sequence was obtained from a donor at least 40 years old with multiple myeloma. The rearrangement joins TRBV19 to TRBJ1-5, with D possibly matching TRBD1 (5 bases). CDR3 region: CASSISAGVSNQPQHF. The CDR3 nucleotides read TGTGCCAGTAGTATTTCCGCGGGGGTGAGCAATCAGCCCCAGCATTTT.